This T cell receptor beta chain was sequenced during a study of cytomegalovirus exposure and HLA in healthy donors. Germline CDR1 MNHEY, CDR2 SVGAGI. This CDR3 is 14 amino acids long. V was clipped by 6 bases and J by 3 bases, with 14 bases between them. The study, taken as a whole, reports: When presence/absence was analysed, sequencing depth was taken to be roughly uniform across donors. HLA alleles were associated with 15,000 to 20,000 TCR beta sequences in a later analysis at 0.05 false discovery rate. Reports described diagnosis of cytomegalovirus status by the classifier as highly specific and sensitive.

The PCR had 60 Vbeta and 13 Jbeta primers. Here immunoSEQ multiplex PCR was the method, and the copy in TCRdb shows in-frame clones only, minus some. The sample includes approximately 150,000 clones, under 70% seen only once; the top ten take less than 3.5%. Points on this clone: No antigen is known for it.

The sample taken for sequencing was PBMCs. The sequence came from a woman aged 40 to 55 in good health and CMV-seropositive. The chain links TRBV6-5 to TRBJ1-2; D not resolved. The CDR3 sequence is CASSRRRADYGYTF. The CDR3 DNA reads TGTGCCAGCAGCCGCAGGAGGGCAGACTATGGCTACACCTTC.